The 21 T cell receptor beta chains in this list originate from one sample, sequenced in a study of beta chain features in type 1 diabetes. Isolated RNA was reverse transcribed in full, so expressed TCRB transcripts were sequenced. Libraries were prepared by immunoSEQ multiplex PCR; TCRdb keeps only in-frame clonotypes and omits some of them. The sample records tens of thousands of clones, 50% being singletons. Sequencing input: stem cell memory CD4+ T cells from blood. The receptors here all came from a woman younger than 45 in good health.

The CDR3 is CASSQWGQLMRPQHF. The DNA of the CDR3 is TGCGCCAGCAGTCAATGGGGACAGTTGATGAGACCCCAGCATTTT. The genes are TRBV23-1 and TRBJ1-5, with 7 bases identical to TRBD1. Being an ORF, TRBV23-1 has a function that is uncertain. CDR3 length: 15 residues. Germline trimming cut 1 base from V and 10 bases from J; bases unmatched to any gene: 10.

The chain employs TRBV10-3 and TRBJ1-1, with TRBD1 matching 9 bases. Per the germline V gene, CDR1 is ENHRY and CDR2 is SYGVKD. The CDR3 covers 15 residues. V lost 5 bases, J lost 4 bases, and 8 bases stayed unmatched. CDR3 sequence (DNA): TGTGCCATCAGTCCGGGACAGGGTGTCGGCACTGAAGCTTTCTTT. This gives the protein CAISPGQGVGTEAFF.

This clone has more than one count but fewer than ten. The chain combines TRBV7-2 with TRBJ2-5; D gene unclear. Trimming stripped 2 bases from V and 5 bases from J, with 6 bases between. Germline CDR1 reads SGHTA; CDR2 reads FQGNSA. The CDR3 runs to 12 residues. For the CDR3, the DNA is TGTGCCAGCAGCTTAACGAGGGAGACCCAGTACTTC. Translated: CASSLTRETQYF.

This clone was observed a single time. The J gene is TRBJ2-1, the V gene TRBV5-1; 10 bases are a match to TRBD2. Germline trimming cut 4 bases from V and 5 bases from J; bases unmatched to any gene: 9. Germline V gene data show CDR1 as SGHRS and CDR2 as YFSETQ. This CDR3 is 16 amino acids long. CDR3 coding DNA: TGCGCCAGCAGCACCGGATCGGGACTAGCGAACAATGAGCAGTTCTTC. Translation gives CASSTGSGLANNEQFF.

V usage is TRBV6-5 and J usage is TRBJ2-5; tentative D call: TRBD1 (6 bases). Germline CDR1 and CDR2: MNHEY and SVGAGI. The ends were cut back, 4 bases at V and 2 bases at J, with 8 bases in the middle. The CDR3 length is 13 residues. The CDR3 sequence: CASSWGRQETQYF. CDR3 nucleotide sequence: TGTGCCAGCAGTTGGGGGCGGCAAGAGACCCAGTACTTC.

Only a few counts were recorded for this clone. The rearrangement links TRBV28 to TRBJ2-1; the match to TRBD2 covers 12 bases. Germline CDR1 MDHEN, CDR2 SYDVKM. The CDR3 is 15 amino acids. Losses at the gene ends were 3 bases for V and 9 bases for J; bases not matched to a gene: 6. The CDR3 sequence: CASSFPTSGSSEQFF. In nucleotides, the CDR3 is TGTGCCAGCAGTTTTCCGACTAGCGGGAGTTCTGAGCAGTTCTTC.

There are a few counts of this clone. The chain is built from TRBV29-1 and TRBJ2-3; 11 bases map to TRBD2. Losses at the gene ends were 4 bases for V and 6 bases for J; bases not matched to a gene: 12. This CDR3 is 16 amino acids long. The germline gives CDR1 SQVTM, CDR2 ANQGSEA. CDR3 sequence reads: CSVAPLAGGLGDTQYF. The CDR3 nucleotides read TGCAGCGTTGCACCTTTAGCGGGAGGGTTGGGGGATACGCAGTATTTT.

V gene TRBV5-1 combines with J gene TRBJ2-7; possibly TRBD2 for D (6 bases). The CDR3 consists of 14 residues. Germline V gene lookup returns CDR1 SGHRS and CDR2 YFSETQ. Trimming left V 0 bases short and J 3 bases short, with 10 bases between. CDR3 coding DNA: TGCGCCAGCAGCTTGGACGGGGAGGTCTACGAGCAGTACTTC. Translated: CASSLDGEVYEQYF.

This clone was picked up a small number of times. The rearrangement joins TRBV28 to TRBJ2-7; 9 bases fit TRBD2. The J segment lost 2 bases and the V segment lost 10 bases, leaving 6 bases of the junction unmatched. Germline assignment: CDR1 MDHEN and CDR2 SYDVKM. The CDR3 runs 13 residues. The CDR3 loop is CATETSGAYEQYF. Here the CDR3 DNA reads TGTGCCACTGAGACTAGCGGAGCCTACGAGCAGTACTTC.

This clone was counted ten times or more. The chain carries TRBV4-3 and TRBJ2-7; 10 bases map to TRBD1. CDR3 length: 15 amino acids. Germline V CDR1 and CDR2: LGHNA, YSLEER. The trim removed 4 bases at V and 3 bases at J, leaving 6 bases unmatched. The CDR3 DNA reads TGCGCCAGCAGCCCAGGACAGGGGGGGATCTACGAGCAGTACTTC. Its translation is CASSPGQGGIYEQYF.

This rearrangement joins TRBV4-3 to TRBJ2-1, with 9 bases identical to TRBD2. Germline-derived CDR1 and CDR2 are LGHNA and YSLEER. J lost 6 bases, V lost 4 bases, and 4 bases had no gene match. The CDR3 has 14 amino acids. CDR3 loop: CASSLGLAPNEQFF. The DNA of the CDR3 is TGCGCCAGCAGCCTCGGACTAGCGCCCAATGAGCAGTTCTTC.

V gene TRBV29-1 combines with J gene TRBJ2-3; 9 nucleotides agree with TRBD2. V dropped 4 bases and J dropped 7; count of bases not matched to a gene: 3. There are 12 residues in the CDR3. The germline V gene encodes CDR1 SQVTM and CDR2 ANQGSEA. CDR3 nucleotide sequence: TGCAGCGTTGCGCTAGCGGGGAATACGCAGTATTTT. Protein sequence: CSVALAGNTQYF.

This chain links TRBV5-1 with TRBJ2-5; the D gene is possibly TRBD1 (6 bases). The DNA end is more similar to TRBJ2-7, so the J call may be wrong. Germline V gene data show CDR1 as SGHRS and CDR2 as YFSETQ. The CDR3 extends over 16 amino acids. This CDR3 is CASSLGTVRSSYEQYF. DNA of the CDR3: TGCGCCAGCAGCTTGGGGACAGTTCGAAGCTCCTACGAGCAGTACTTC.

This clone came up a few times. The chain uses TRBV7-2 and TRBJ2-3, with D hard to call. Trimming removed 2 bases from V and 0 bases from J, with 6 bases in between. Germline CDR1 is SGHTA and CDR2 is FQGNSA. The CDR3 spans 14 residues. CDR3 DNA sequence: TGTGCCAGCAGCTTATCCACTAGCACAGATACGCAGTATTTT. Translating gives CASSLSTSTDTQYF.

The chain recombines TRBV10-3 with TRBJ2-3; no clear D gene. Trimming cost V 3 bases and J 1 base, with 2 bases left between them. The CDR3 has 12 amino acids. Per the germline V gene, CDR1 is ENHRY and CDR2 is SYGVKD. CDR3 sequence reads: CAISDGTDTQYF. The CDR3 nucleotides are TGTGCCATCAGTGACGGCACAGATACGCAGTATTTT.

The rearrangement joins TRBV7-2 to TRBJ2-7, with 8 bases matching TRBD2. Trimming at V came to 7 bases and at J to 2 bases, leaving 16 bases not matched to a gene. Germline loops: CDR1 SGHTA, CDR2 FQGNSA. The length of the CDR3 is 17 residues. The CDR3 nucleotides read TGTGCCAGCACCACGGGGAGCGGGAGTGGAGGGCCCTACGAGCAGTACTTC. It encodes CASTTGSGSGGPYEQYF.

The chain has TRBV7-9 and TRBJ2-2; no definite D call. Trimming took off 1 base at V and 6 bases at J, with 6 bases between the two ends. The CDR3 loop spans 13 amino acids. In germline, CDR1 is SEHNR, CDR2 FQNEAQ (reference sequence). CDR3 loop: CASSLVSAGELFF. In nucleotides, the CDR3 is TGTGCCAGCAGCTTAGTTTCCGCCGGGGAGCTGTTTTTT.

The chain carries TRBV28 and TRBJ2-1; 15 bases are shared with TRBD2. The CDR3 spans 17 residues. Germline CDR1 and CDR2: MDHEN and SYDVKM. V shed 2 bases, J shed 8 bases, and the junction held 7 bases outside the gene matches. The DNA for the CDR3 is TGTGCCAGCAGTTTACTCGGACTAGCGGGAGGGCCGCATGAGCAGTTCTTC. Translating gives CASSLLGLAGGPHEQFF.

This clone was observed a few times. This chain joins TRBV18 and TRBJ2-7, with 10 bases that match TRBD1. The V gene end was trimmed by 2 bases and the J gene end by 5 bases; junction bases not matched to a gene: 12. Per germline, CDR1 KGHSH and CDR2 LQKENI. The CDR3 is made up of 17 amino acids. Here the CDR3 reads CASSPTRGGTGVHEQYF. CDR3 coding DNA: TGTGCCAGCTCACCAACCCGTGGGGGGACAGGGGTCCACGAGCAGTACTTC.

The chain is built from TRBV5-4 and TRBJ2-2; weak D call: TRBD2 (5 bases). CDR3 length equals 13 residues. Germline lookup yields CDR1 SGHNT and CDR2 YYREEE (reference sequence). Trimming took 4 bases from V and 8 from J, leaving 12 bases between them. CDR3 protein: CASSPRAEGELFF. The CDR3 DNA is TGTGCCAGCAGCCCAAGAGCGGAGGGGGAGCTGTTTTTT. The full variable domain, its missing parts supplied by reference TRBV5-4 and TRBJ2-2, is ETGVTQSPTHLIKTRGQQVTLRCSSQSGHNTVSWYQQALGQGPQFIFQYYREEENGRGNFPPRFSGLQFPNYSSELNVNALELDDSALYLCASSPRAEGELFFGEGSRLTVL.

This clone was seen only a few times. The chain joins TRBV29-1 to TRBJ1-1, with D uncertain. Germline values: CDR1 SQVTM, CDR2 ANQGSEA. The CDR3 length is 12 residues. CDR3 DNA sequence: TGCACCTTCCAGCGGGATAGCGCTGAAGCTTTCTTT. Protein sequence: CTFQRDSAEAFF.